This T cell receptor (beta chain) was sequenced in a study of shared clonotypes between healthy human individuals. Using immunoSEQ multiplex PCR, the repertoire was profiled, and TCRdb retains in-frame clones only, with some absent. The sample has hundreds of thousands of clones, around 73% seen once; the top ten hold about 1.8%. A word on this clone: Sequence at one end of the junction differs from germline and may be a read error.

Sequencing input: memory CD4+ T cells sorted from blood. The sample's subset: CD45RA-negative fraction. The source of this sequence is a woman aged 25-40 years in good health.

The CDR3 loop reads CASSPRARTGENF. Written as DNA, the CDR3 is TGTGCCAGCAGTCCCCGGGCCCGGACAGGGGAAAACTTC. The gene calls are TRBV27 and TRBJ1-2, with 9 bases aligning to TRBD1. There are 13 residues in the CDR3. CDR1 and CDR2 (germline): MNHEY, SMNVEV (reference sequence).